Listed below are T cell receptor beta chains from one sample, sequenced in a study of CD8 T cells in ankylosing spondylitis. TCRdb ran MiXCR on the 5' RACE reads and lists one entry per CDR3 protein. The sample consists of some 220,000 distinct CDR3 sequences, over 9.5% of them appearing once. The sequenced sample consisted of blood, either unsorted or a sorted T cell fraction (not recorded which). These TCRs come from a male donor with ankylosing spondylitis or in good health (not recorded which). The CDR3 runs from the conserved cysteine through the conserved F or W. A D gene is named only where the DNA matches it firmly. The size field is filled for only some rows; it gives once, few, many or a size class.

size,D,V,J,DNA,CDR3
many,-,TRBV10-3,TRBJ1-1,TGTGCCACCACCGACGGGGGAGGCACTGAAGCTTTCTTT,CATTDGGGTEAFF
many,-,TRBV11-3,TRBJ1-2,TGTGCCAGCAGCCCCTCGCGAGAAGACTATGGCTACACCTTC,CASSPSREDYGYTF
many,TRBD2,TRBV11-2,TRBJ2-2,TGTGCCAGCGGCTTCACTAGCGGGAGAAATGTCGGGGAGCTGTTTTTT,CASGFTSGRNVGELFF
-,-,TRBV7-9,TRBJ2-5,TGTGCCAGCAGCTTCCCATCTAGTGGGACGGGGACCCAGTACTTC,CASSFPSSGTGTQYF
many,-,TRBV12-3/TRBV12-4,TRBJ2-3,TGTGCCAGCAGTTTAGAAGGCCAGAGGGGAGATACGCAGTATTTT,CASSLEGQRGDTQYF
few,TRBD1,TRBV9,TRBJ1-1,TGTGCCAGCAGCGTAGGAGGACAGGTCGGCACTGAAGCTTTCTTT,CASSVGGQVGTEAFF
many,-,TRBV18,TRBJ2-7,TGTGCCAGCTCACTCGAGACTAGGGGCGAGCAGTACTTC,CASSLETRGEQYF
many,-,TRBV5-1,TRBJ1-2,TGCGCCAGCAGCTTGGAGAGGGGGTCTTACTATGGCTACACCTTC,CASSLERGSYYGYTF
many,TRBD2,TRBV7-8,TRBJ2-1,TGTGCCAGCAGCTTAGCGTCGGGAGGGATTGGTGAGCAGTTCTTC,CASSLASGGIGEQFF
many,TRBD1,TRBV19,TRBJ1-1,TGTGCCAGTAGAGACCCCGGTACAGGGGAGGTGGCTTTCTTT,CASRDPGTGEVAFF
many,-,TRBV7-2,TRBJ2-3,TGTGCCAGCAGTACTGGAACAGATACGCAGTATTTT,CASSTGTDTQYF
few,-,TRBV5-4,TRBJ2-3,TGTGCCAGCAGCCGCAGTAGGAGCACAGATACGCAGTATTTT,CASSRSRSTDTQYF
few,-,TRBV10-3,TRBJ1-4,TGTGCCATCAGTGACAATAATGAAAAACTGTTTTTT,CAISDNNEKLFF
-,TRBD1,TRBV7-8,TRBJ1-1,TGTGCCAGCAGCCCCACCCCGGGACAGGGATATGTTGCTTTCTTT,CASSPTPGQGYVAFF
many,-,TRBV12-3/TRBV12-4,TRBJ2-1,TGTGCCAGCAGCCCTAGCGTGGCCCAATACAATGAGCAGTTCTTC,CASSPSVAQYNEQFF
many,-,TRBV12-3/TRBV12-4,TRBJ1-2,TGTGCCAGCAGCAAGGGGGACTATGGCTACACCTTC,CASSKGDYGYTF
many,-,TRBV12-3/TRBV12-4,TRBJ1-2,TGTGCCAGCAGTTTAGGGCCCACCTTCGAGGGGAACTATGGCTACACCTTC,CASSLGPTFEGNYGYTF
-,-,TRBV29-1,TRBJ1-1,TGCAGCGGCTTGACAGCTAACACTGAAGCTTTCTTT,CSGLTANTEAFF
many,-,TRBV20-1,TRBJ2-5,TGCAGTGCTAGAGATCGGCCAGACCAAGAGACCCAGTACTTC,CSARDRPDQETQYF
many,TRBD1,TRBV9,TRBJ1-1,TGTGCCAGCAGCCCCCAACCGGGACTCCAACAGGGGGAAGCTTTCTTT,CASSPQPGLQQGEAFF
few,-,TRBV24-1,TRBJ2-2,TGTGCCACCAGTGGAGGGGTCACCGGGGAGCTGTTTTTT,CATSGGVTGELFF
few,TRBD1,TRBV4-1,TRBJ2-4,TGCGCCAGCAGCCGACCAGAGGGGGCGGGCAAAAACATTCAGTACTTC,CASSRPEGAGKNIQYF